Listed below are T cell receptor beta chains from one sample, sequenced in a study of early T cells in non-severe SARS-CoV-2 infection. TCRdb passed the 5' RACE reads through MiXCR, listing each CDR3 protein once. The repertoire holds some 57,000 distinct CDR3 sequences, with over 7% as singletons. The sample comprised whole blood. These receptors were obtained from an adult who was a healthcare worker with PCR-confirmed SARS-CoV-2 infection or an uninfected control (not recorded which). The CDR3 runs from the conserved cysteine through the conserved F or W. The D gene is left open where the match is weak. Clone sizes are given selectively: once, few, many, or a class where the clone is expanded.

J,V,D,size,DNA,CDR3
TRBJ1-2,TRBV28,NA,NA,TGTGCCAGCAGTTTAATCTCGGTTGCGGGGAACTATGGCTACACCTTC,CASSLISVAGNYGYTF
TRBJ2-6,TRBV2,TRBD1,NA,TGTGCCAGCGATGAACAGGGGGCAGCTGGGGCCAACGTCCTGACTTTC,CASDEQGAAGANVLTF
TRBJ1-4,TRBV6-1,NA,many,TGTGCCAGCAGTGAAGCGCTTAGAATTGCAACTAATGAAAAACTGTTTTTT,CASSEALRIATNEKLFF
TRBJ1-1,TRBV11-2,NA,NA,TGTGCCAGCAGCTTAGAGTCCTGGCACACTGAAGCTTTCTTT,CASSLESWHTEAFF
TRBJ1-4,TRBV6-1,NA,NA,TGTGCCAGCAGTGAAGTTGACACGGGGAATGAAAAACTGTTTTTT,CASSEVDTGNEKLFF
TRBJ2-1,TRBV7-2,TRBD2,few,TGTGCCAGCAGCTTAGGGAGCGGGAGCTCCTACAATGAGCAGTTCTTC,CASSLGSGSSYNEQFF
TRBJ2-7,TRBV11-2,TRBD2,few,TGTGCCAGCAGCTTATCCGGTGGCGGCGGGGGATACTACGAGCAGTACTTC,CASSLSGGGGGYYEQYF
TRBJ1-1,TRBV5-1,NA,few,TGCGCCAGCAGCTTGGTGAGTGGGGGGAGCACTGAAGCTTTCTTT,CASSLVSGGSTEAFF
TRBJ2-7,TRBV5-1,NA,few,TGCGCCAGCAGCTTGGAGGGGACCTACGAGCAGTACTTC,CASSLEGTYEQYF
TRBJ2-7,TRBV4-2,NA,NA,TGTGCCAGCAGCCAAGGCCCCGCAAACGAGCAGTACTTC,CASSQGPANEQYF
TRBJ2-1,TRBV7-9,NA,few,TGTGCCAGCAGCCAAGCGAGCGAGCAGTTCTTC,CASSQASEQFF
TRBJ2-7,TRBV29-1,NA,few,TGCAGCGTTGGACTCGGGGACGAGCAGTACTTC,CSVGLGDEQYF
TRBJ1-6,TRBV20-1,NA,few,TGCAGTGTTGGGCAGTCCGATAATTCACCCCTCCACTTT,CSVGQSDNSPLHF
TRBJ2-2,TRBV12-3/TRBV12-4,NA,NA,TGTGCCAGCAGTTGGCAGGGTGGCGGGGAGCTGTTTTTT,CASSWQGGGELFF
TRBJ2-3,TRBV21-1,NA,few,TGTGCCAGCAGGGTCACTAGCGAGAACCCAGATACGCAGTATTTT,CASRVTSENPDTQYF
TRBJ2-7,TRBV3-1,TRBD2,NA,TGTGCCAGCAGCCAATTACCGGGACTAGCTTACGAGCAGTACTTC,CASSQLPGLAYEQYF
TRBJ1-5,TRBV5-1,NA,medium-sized,TGCGCCAGCAGCTTGCAGAGGGTTGAGACCCCGGGAATCAATCAGCCCCAGCATTTT,CASSLQRVETPGINQPQHF
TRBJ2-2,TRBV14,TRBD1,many,TGTGCCAGTGGGACAGGGGAGGCGAACACCGGGGAGCTGTTTTTT,CASGTGEANTGELFF
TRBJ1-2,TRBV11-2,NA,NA,TGTGCCAGCAGCCAGGACTATGGCTACACCTTC,CASSQDYGYTF
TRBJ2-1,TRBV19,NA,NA,TGTGCCAGTTCTCACCTTTTCTCCTACAATGAGCAGTTCTTC,CASSHLFSYNEQFF
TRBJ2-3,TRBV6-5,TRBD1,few,TGTGCCAGCAGTTACCTTGGCAGGGGGTCAGATACGCAGTATTTT,CASSYLGRGSDTQYF
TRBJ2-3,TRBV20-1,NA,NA,TGCAGTGCTCGGGGGGCGGCAGATACGCAGTATTTT,CSARGAADTQYF
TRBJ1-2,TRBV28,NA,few,TGTGCCAGCAGTTCCGTTAGGACGGTGAACTATGGCTACACCTTC,CASSSVRTVNYGYTF
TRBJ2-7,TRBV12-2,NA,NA,TGTGCAAGTCGCTTATTTCACGGCTCCTACGAGCAGTACTTC,CASRLFHGSYEQYF
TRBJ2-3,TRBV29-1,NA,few,TGCAGCGTTGAAGATAGTCTAGCCACAGATACGCAGTATTTT,CSVEDSLATDTQYF
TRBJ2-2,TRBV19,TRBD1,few,TGTGCCAGTTGGACAGGGACGGCGAACACCGGGGAGCTGTTTTTT,CASWTGTANTGELFF
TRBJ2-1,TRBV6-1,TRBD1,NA,TGTGCCAGCAGTGTGGACAGGGGGTACAATGAGCAGTTCTTC,CASSVDRGYNEQFF
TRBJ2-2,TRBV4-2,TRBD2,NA,TGTGCCAGCAGCCCCCTCCCCTCACTAGCGGGAGGGGGGGAGCTGTTTTTT,CASSPLPSLAGGGELFF
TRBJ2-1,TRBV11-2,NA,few,TGTGCCAGCAGCGGGGCCAATGAGCAGTTCTTC,CASSGANEQFF
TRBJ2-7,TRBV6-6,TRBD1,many,TGTGCCAGCAGTAGGGACAGGGGGGGCCACGAGCAGTACTTC,CASSRDRGGHEQYF
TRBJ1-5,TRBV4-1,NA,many,TGCGCCAGCAGCCAAGAGGACCACAATCAGCCCCAGCATTTT,CASSQEDHNQPQHF
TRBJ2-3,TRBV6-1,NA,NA,TGTGCCAGCAGTGAAAGGACAGAAGGTACAGATACGCAGTATTTT,CASSERTEGTDTQYF
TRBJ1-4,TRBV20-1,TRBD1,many,TGCAGTGCCCCCGACAGGGTCGCAACTAATGAAAAACTGTTTTTT,CSAPDRVATNEKLFF
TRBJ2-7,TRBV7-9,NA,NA,TGTGCCAGCAGCTTAGAGTTAGCGGCCTACGAGCAGTACTTC,CASSLELAAYEQYF
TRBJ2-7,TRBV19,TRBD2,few,TGTGCCAGTAGTGCAGGGACTAGCGGGGGCTACGAGCAGTACTTC,CASSAGTSGGYEQYF
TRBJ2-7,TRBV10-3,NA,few,TGTGCCATCAGCGCGGCAGCCTACGAGCAGTACTTC,CAISAAAYEQYF
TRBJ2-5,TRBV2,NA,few,TGTGCCAGCATTTCGAGGGCGACCCAGTACTTC,CASISRATQYF
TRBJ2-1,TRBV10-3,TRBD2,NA,TGTGCCATCAGCTCCCTTTCAAACGGGAGGAGCAATGAGCAGTTCTTC,CAISSLSNGRSNEQFF
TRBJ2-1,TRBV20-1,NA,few,TGCAGTGCTAGGTCCGACTATGAGCAGTTCTTC,CSARSDYEQFF
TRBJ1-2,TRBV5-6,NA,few,TGTGCCAGCAGCTTGGATCCTGACACCGACTATGGCTACACCTTC,CASSLDPDTDYGYTF
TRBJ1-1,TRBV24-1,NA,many,TGTGCCACCAGTGATTCTCAGGCTACTGAAGCTTTCTTT,CATSDSQATEAFF